What follows is one T cell receptor beta chain and its context. This sample is drawn from a study of T cell changes during pregnancy in multiple sclerosis. Sequencing was performed with immunoSEQ multiplex PCR; in TCRdb, only in-frame clones are kept and a portion is missing. The sample contains tens of thousands of clones, roughly 93% of which appear only once. The CDR3 has 16 residues. This chain connects TRBV21-1 to TRBJ2-5; no DNA check was done on the table's D call, TRBD1. TRBV21-1 is recorded as a pseudogene. Material: peripheral blood, obtained in the first trimester of pregnancy. The receptor was isolated from a female donor with multiple sclerosis, enrolled in a pregnancy study. The CDR3 loop reads CACQHLIDRFPETQYF. CDR3 sequence (DNA): TGTGCCTGCCAACATCTAATTGACAGGTTCCCCGAGACCCAGTACTTC.